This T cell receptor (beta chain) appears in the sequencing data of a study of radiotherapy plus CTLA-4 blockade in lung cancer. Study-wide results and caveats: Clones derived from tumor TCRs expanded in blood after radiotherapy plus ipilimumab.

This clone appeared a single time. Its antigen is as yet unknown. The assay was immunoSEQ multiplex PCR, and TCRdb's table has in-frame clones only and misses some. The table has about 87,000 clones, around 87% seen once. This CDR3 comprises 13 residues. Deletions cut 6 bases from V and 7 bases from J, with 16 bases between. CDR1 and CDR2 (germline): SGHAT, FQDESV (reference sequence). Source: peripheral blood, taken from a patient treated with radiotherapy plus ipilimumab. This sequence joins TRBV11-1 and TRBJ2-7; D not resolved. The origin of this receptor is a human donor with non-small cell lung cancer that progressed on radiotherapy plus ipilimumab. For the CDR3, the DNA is TGTGCCAGCAGGGCACCGGGCCTCCCTGAGCAGTACTTC. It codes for CASRAPGLPEQYF.